Shown below are 7 T cell receptor beta chains from a single sample sequenced in a study of cytomegalovirus exposure and HLA in healthy donors. Both 60 Vbeta primers and 13 Jbeta primers went into the PCR. The data were produced by immunoSEQ multiplex PCR, yet TCRdb's version contains in-frame clones alone and is incomplete. This table has about 120,000 clones, 70% to 85% appearing once. Sequenced input: PBMCs. The receptor set was obtained from a man aged 40-49 years in good health and CMV-seropositive.

This clone came up a few times. J is TRBJ2-7 and V is TRBV4-1; 9 bases line up with TRBD1. In germline, CDR1 is MGHRA, CDR2 YSYEKL. J lost 2 bases, V lost 4 bases, and 12 bases had no gene match. The CDR3 length is 17 residues. The CDR3 here is CASSLFGADRGPYEQYF. The CDR3 bases are TGCGCCAGCAGCCTTTTTGGGGCGGACAGGGGTCCCTACGAGCAGTACTTC.

This chain joins TRBV28 and TRBJ2-7; 8 bases line up with TRBD2. The CDR3 has 18 amino acids. Germline CDR1 and CDR2: MDHEN and SYDVKM. The V segment lost 6 bases and the J segment 0 bases; nucleotides outside the gene matches: 16. As DNA, the CDR3 is TGTGCCAGCAGAGACCCATTTGAGCGGGAGCGTAGCTCCTACGAGCAGTACTTC. It translates to CASRDPFERERSSYEQYF.

This chain links TRBV30 with TRBJ1-4, with TRBD1 as a possible D gene (6 bases). Germline V CDR1 and CDR2: GTSNPN, SVGIG (reference sequence). The V end was cut by 8 bases, the J end by 8 bases, with 15 bases between. The CDR3 consists of 12 residues. The CDR3 loop reads CAQDSGDEKLFF. The CDR3 coding sequence is TGTGCCCAAGACTCAGGGGACGAAAAACTGTTTTTT.

The gene calls are TRBV10-3 and TRBJ2-1; possibly TRBD1 for D (6 bases). This CDR3 has 17 residues. The germline V and J ends were trimmed by 6 bases and 0 bases, with 18 bases remaining between them. In germline, CDR1 is ENHRY, CDR2 SYGVKD. In DNA form, the CDR3 reads TGTGCCATCAGGCAAGGGACATTAGGGAGCTCCTACAATGAGCAGTTCTTC. Translation: CAIRQGTLGSSYNEQFF.

This clone was detected only a few times. V usage is TRBV14 and J usage is TRBJ2-7, with D unclear. This CDR3 is built from 12 residues. V lost 2 bases, J lost 4 bases, and 6 bases lay in between. Germline CDR1 SGHDN, CDR2 FVKESK. The CDR3, as DNA: TGTGCCAGCAGCCAAAATCGGTACGAGCAGTACTTC. This codes for CASSQNRYEQYF.

In this sample, this clone turned up a few times. The chain combines TRBV19 with TRBJ1-1; TRBD1 might be the D (6 bases). Trimming shortened V by 8 bases and J by 2 bases, and 15 bases separated the two germline ends. This CDR3 region has 14 residues. CDR1 is LNHDA, CDR2 SQIVND, per germline (reference sequence). The CDR3 reads CASRKGGQNTEAFF. Here the CDR3 DNA reads TGTGCCAGTCGGAAGGGGGGGCAAAACACTGAAGCTTTCTTT.

This clone turned up a few times. This chain joins TRBV6-5 and TRBJ2-1; 9 nucleotides agree with TRBD2. Germline V lookup: CDR1 MNHEY, CDR2 SVGAGI. The CDR3 loop spans 13 amino acids. Trimming removed 2 bases from V and 12 bases from J; junction bases left unmatched: 5. CDR3 region: CASSYVAGGPQFF. CDR3 bases: TGTGCCAGCAGTTACGTTGCGGGAGGGCCGCAGTTCTTC.